This T cell receptor (beta chain) came from a study of CD8 T cells in ankylosing spondylitis. Study results and limitations: It appeared that ankylosing spondylitis blood was characterized by a TCR beta motif of several highly homologous variants. With a CD8+ phenotype, disease-linked clones were relatively rare in peripheral blood.

As to this clonotype: What it binds is unknown.

Each CDR3 protein gets one entry after TCRdb re-called the 5' RACE reads with MiXCR. The table has 100,000 to 150,000 distinct CDR3 sequences, 17% seen once. Sequenced material: blood, either unsorted or a sorted T cell fraction (not recorded which). The TCR was taken from a male donor with ankylosing spondylitis.

The CDR3 bases are TGTGCCAGCAATGGAGGGAACACCGGGGAGCTGTTTTTT. It codes for CASNGGNTGELFF. V gene TRBV2 combines with J gene TRBJ2-2; weak D call: TRBD2 (5 bases). The CDR3 totals 13 residues. V lost 7 bases to trimming and J lost 1 base, with 7 bases between them. From germline, CDR1 is SNHLY and CDR2 FYNNEI. Filled out from reference TRBV2 and TRBJ2-2, the complete variable domain reads EPEVTQTPSHQVTQMGQEVILRCVPISNHLYFYWYRQILGQKVEFLVSFYNNEISEKSEIFDDQFSVERPDGSNFTLKIRSTKLEDSAMYFCASNGGNTGELFFGEGSRLTVL.